This T cell receptor beta chain was found in a study of T cell repertoires in cytomegalovirus infection. TCRdb itself ran the reads through MiXCR, one entry per CDR3 protein. The sample includes under 500,000 distinct CDR3 sequences, roughly 42% of them seen just once. Study observations and caveats: Ex vivo responses were dominated by HLA-C-restricted CMV-specific TCR beta clonotypes.

Concerning this clonotype: Its antigen is undetermined.

This TCR derives from a human donor in good health (CMV status not recorded). Some clones in this sample may be carry-over from other donors' samples. The sample in question was cultured PBMCs, obtained from culture after CMV antigen stimulation.

CDR3 nucleotide sequence: TGTGCCAGCAGCCAAGATACCCCTAGGGCAGGGCGCTTTTCGGGCTACACCTTC. Amino acids: CASSQDTPRAGRFSGYTF. The J gene is TRBJ1-2, the V gene TRBV14, with a weak D call TRBD1 (5 bases). The V end was cut by 0 bases, the J end by 8 bases, with 25 bases between. This CDR3 has 18 residues. The V gene's germline CDR1 is SGHDN and CDR2 FVKESK.